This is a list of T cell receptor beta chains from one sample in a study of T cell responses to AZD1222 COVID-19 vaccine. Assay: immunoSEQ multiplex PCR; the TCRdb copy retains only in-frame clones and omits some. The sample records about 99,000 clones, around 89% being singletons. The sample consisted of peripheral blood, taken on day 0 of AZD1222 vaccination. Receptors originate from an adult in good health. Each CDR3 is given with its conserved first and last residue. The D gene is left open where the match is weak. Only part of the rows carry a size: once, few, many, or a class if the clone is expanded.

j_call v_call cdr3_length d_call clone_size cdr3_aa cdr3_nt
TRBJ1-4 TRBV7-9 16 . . CASSLTLAGKVEKLFF TGTGCCAGCAGCTTAACCCTCGCAGGGAAGGTAGAAAAACTGTTTTTT
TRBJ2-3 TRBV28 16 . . CASSPGDETSTDTQYF TGTGCCAGCAGCCCGGGGGATGAGACTAGCACAGATACGCAGTATTTT
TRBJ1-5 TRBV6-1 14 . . CASSDWGPGQPQHF TGTGCCAGCAGTGATTGGGGGCCCGGGCAGCCCCAGCATTTT
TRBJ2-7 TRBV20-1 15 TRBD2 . CSASPLAGGPYEQYF TGCAGTGCTAGTCCACTAGCGGGAGGGCCTTACGAGCAGTACTTC
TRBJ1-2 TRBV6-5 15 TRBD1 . CASTRTGREEYGYTF TGTGCCAGCACTAGGACAGGGAGGGAAGAATATGGCTACACCTTC
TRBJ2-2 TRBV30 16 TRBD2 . CAWSQLAGANTGELFF TGTGCCTGGAGTCAACTAGCGGGGGCGAACACCGGGGAGCTGTTTTTT
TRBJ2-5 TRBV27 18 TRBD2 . CASSLLGLAGGSLETQYF TGTGCCAGCAGTTTACTAGGACTAGCGGGAGGGTCGCTAGAGACCCAGTACTTC
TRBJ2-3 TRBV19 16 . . CASSIGGRGSTDTQYF TGTGCCAGTAGTATAGGTGGGCGGGGTAGCACAGATACGCAGTATTTT
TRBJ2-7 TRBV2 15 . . CASSEALGMGGKQYF TGTGCCAGCAGTGAAGCACTAGGGATGGGTGGAAAGCAGTACTTC
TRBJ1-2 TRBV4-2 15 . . CASSQEDRGSYGYTF TGTGCCAGCAGCCAAGAGGATCGGGGTAGCTATGGCTACACCTTC
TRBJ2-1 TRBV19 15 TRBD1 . CASSIGQGAYNEQFF TGTGCCAGTAGTATAGGCCAGGGGGCGTACAATGAGCAGTTCTTC
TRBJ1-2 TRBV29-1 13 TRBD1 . CSAKTGSDYGYTF TGCAGCGCCAAGACAGGGTCTGACTATGGCTACACCTTC
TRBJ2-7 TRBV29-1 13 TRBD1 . CSVVDRIPGEQYF TGCAGCGTTGTGGACAGGATACCAGGGGAGCAGTACTTC
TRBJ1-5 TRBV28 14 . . CASSDTGSNQPQHF TGTGCCAGCAGTGATACAGGTAGCAATCAGCCCCAGCATTTT
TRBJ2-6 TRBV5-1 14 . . CATQTGSGANVLTF TGCGCCACACAAACAGGATCTGGGGCCAACGTCCTGACTTTC
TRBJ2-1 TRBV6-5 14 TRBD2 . CASTGLEADNEQFF TGTGCCAGCACCGGACTAGAGGCCGATAATGAGCAGTTCTTC
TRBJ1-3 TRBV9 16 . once CASSVDPTMSGNTIYF TGTGCCAGCAGCGTAGACCCGACAATGTCCGGAAACACCATATATTTT
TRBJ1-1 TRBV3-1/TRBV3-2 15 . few CASSQVAVKNTEAFF TGTGCCAGCAGCCAAGTGGCGGTGAAGAACACTGAAGCTTTCTTT
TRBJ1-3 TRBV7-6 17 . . CASSLESGHSSGNTIYF TGTGCCAGCAGCTTAGAGTCGGGACATAGCTCTGGAAACACCATATATTTT
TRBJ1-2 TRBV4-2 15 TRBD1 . CASSRGHVTGDGYTF TGTGCCAGCAGCCGCGGTCACGTTACAGGGGATGGCTACACCTTC
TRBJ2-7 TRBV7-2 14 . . CASSFGDGSYEQYF TGTGCCAGCAGCTTTGGGGACGGCTCCTACGAGCAGTACTTC
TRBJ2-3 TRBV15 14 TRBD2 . CATGAGGPADTQYF TGTGCCACGGGAGCGGGAGGGCCGGCAGATACGCAGTATTTT
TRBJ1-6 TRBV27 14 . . CASGRRGFNSPLHF TGTGCCAGCGGGCGTAGGGGGTTTAATTCACCCCTCCACTTT
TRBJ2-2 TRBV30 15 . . CACPREQGGRGELFF TGTGCCTGCCCCCGGGAGCAGGGGGGCCGCGGGGAGCTGTTTTTT
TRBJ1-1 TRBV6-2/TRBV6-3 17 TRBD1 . CASSWAPGTVGNTEAFF TGTGCCAGCAGTTGGGCTCCTGGGACAGTGGGGAACACTGAAGCTTTCTTT
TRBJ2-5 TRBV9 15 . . CASSVDGRGEETQYF TGTGCCAGCAGCGTAGATGGCAGGGGAGAAGAGACCCAGTACTTC
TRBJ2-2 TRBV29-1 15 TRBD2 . CSVEWASGNTGELFF TGCAGCGTTGAATGGGCTAGCGGGAACACCGGGGAGCTGTTTTTT
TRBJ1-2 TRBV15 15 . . CATSMGSGQIYGYTF TGTGCCACCAGCATGGGTTCTGGCCAGATCTATGGCTACACCTTC
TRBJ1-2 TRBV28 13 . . CATNTIIGYGYTF TGTGCCACTAACACGATCATAGGCTATGGCTACACCTTC